The 25 T cell receptor beta chains below all came from one sample that was sequenced in a study of blood T cells in healthy people across ages. It was with a sample-barcoded 5' primer and a J-beta primer mix that a second PCR of roughly 7 to 12 cycles was run. Via MiXCR, TCRdb re-called the 5' RACE reads, giving one row per CDR3 protein. The sample has about 930,000 distinct CDR3 sequences, about 28% seen once; the top ten hold 10%. This sample also appeared in a second study, on T cells of mothers and their children.

Sequencing was carried out using blood. The receptors derive from a woman aged 40-49 years in good health.

Points on this clonotype: Possible read error: a much larger clone is one base away. J is TRBJ1-4 and V is TRBV7-2, with a possible D match to TRBD1 (6 bases). Germline V gene lookup returns CDR1 SGHTA and CDR2 FQGNSA. CDR3 length: 17 amino acids. For the CDR3, the DNA is TGTGCCAGCAGCTTAGGACCGGGGGCCCAGGATAATGGAAAACTGTTTTTT. Translating it yields CASSLGPGAQDNGKLFF. The full variable domain, with the rest looked up from reference TRBV7-2 and TRBJ1-4, is GAGVSQSPSNKVTEKGKDVELRCDPISGHTALYWYRQSLGQGLEFLIYFQGNSAPDKSGLPSDRFSAERTGGSVSTLTIQRTQQEDSAVYLCASSLGPGAQDNGKLFFGSGTQLSVL.

The sample holds many counts of this clonotype. The chain carries TRBV4-1 and TRBJ2-5; D is perhaps TRBD2 (6 bases). This CDR3 has 15 residues. V lost 4 bases and J 5 bases, leaving 17 bases between the germline ends. Germline V gives CDR1 MGHRA, CDR2 YSYEKL. CDR3 bases: TGCGCCAGCAGCCTATTTAGCGGACTGGAGGAGACCCAGTACTTC. Translated, it gives CASSLFSGLEETQYF.

This clonotype occurred many times. The J gene is TRBJ2-7, the V gene TRBV27, with D perhaps TRBD2 (7 bases). CDR1 and CDR2 (germline): MNHEY, SMNVEV (reference sequence). The germline V and J ends were trimmed by 6 bases and 3 bases, with 18 bases remaining between them. This CDR3 has 15 amino acids. In nucleotides, the CDR3 is TGTGCCAGCAGCGGGGGGCCTCCCGTTGTCTACGAGCAGTACTTC. Translated: CASSGGPPVVYEQYF.

The chain combines TRBV28 with TRBJ1-2; D gene unclear. The germline V gene encodes CDR1 MDHEN and CDR2 SYDVKM. CDR3 length: 16 residues. Between the trimmed V and J ends, which lost 3 bases and 6 bases, there was a span of 20 bases. The CDR3 DNA is TGTGCCAGCAGTTTTATATCCTCACAGATTCCGGATGGCTACACCTTC. Encoded protein: CASSFISSQIPDGYTF.

V usage is TRBV20-1 and J usage is TRBJ2-6; 7 nucleotides agree with TRBD1. This CDR3 contains 18 residues. The germline CDR1 and CDR2 sequences are DFQATT and SNEGSKA (reference sequence). Germline trimming cut 1 base from V and 4 bases from J; bases unmatched to any gene: 13. The CDR3 DNA is TGCAGTGCTAGAGGTACTGACAGGGTGACCCAAGGGGCCAACGTCCTGACTTTC. This sequence encodes CSARGTDRVTQGANVLTF.

V gene TRBV19 combines with J gene TRBJ1-1; TRBD1 might be the D (5 bases). This CDR3 is 15 amino acids long. Looked up from germline, CDR1 is LNHDA and CDR2 is SQIVND (reference sequence). V was pared by 3 bases and J by 2 bases, with 13 bases between. The CDR3 sequence: CASSIGQGSNTEAFF. In nucleotides, the CDR3 is TGTGCCAGTAGTATCGGGCAGGGCAGTAACACTGAAGCTTTCTTT.

This clonotype appeared many times. At one end, the junction sequence differs from germline, possibly due to a read error. J is TRBJ2-5 and V is TRBV7-7; 14 bases match TRBD2. The CDR3 runs 19 residues. Germline V CDR1 and CDR2: SSHAT, FNYEAQ (reference sequence). The CDR3 DNA follows: TGTGCTAGCAGCTTATACCTCGGACTAGCGGGGGGCCGACAAGAGACCCAGTACTTC. It encodes CASSLYLGLAGGRQETQYF. Filled out from reference TRBV7-7 and TRBJ2-5, the complete variable domain reads GAGVSQSPRYKVTKRGQDVTLRCDPISSHATLYWYQQALGQGPEFLTYFNYEAQPDKSGLPSDRFSAERPEGSISTLTIQRTEQRDSAMYRCASSLYLGLAGGRQETQYFGPGTRLLVL.

This clonotype was seen more than once but under ten times. This rearrangement joins TRBV5-4 to TRBJ2-5; D call uncertain. Germline V CDR1 and CDR2: SGHNT, YYREEE (reference sequence). The V end was cut by 4 bases, the J end by 5 bases, with 18 bases between. The CDR3 is 15 residues long. CDR3 region: CASSHLVAQEETQYF. The CDR3 nucleotides read TGTGCCAGCAGCCACCTCGTAGCCCAGGAGGAGACCCAGTACTTC. The variable domain in full, completed from reference TRBV5-4 and TRBJ2-5, reads ETGVTQSPTHLIKTRGQQVTLRCSSQSGHNTVSWYQQALGQGPQFIFQYYREEENGRGNFPPRFSGLQFPNYSSELNVNALELDDSALYLCASSHLVAQEETQYFGPGTRLLVL.

In its sample, this clonotype was seen many times. The V call is TRBV12-3 or TRBV12-4, the J call TRBJ1-2; D possibly corresponds to TRBD1 (5 bases). CDR3 length: 12 residues. V was cut by 3 bases and J by 8 bases, with 10 bases left in between. CDR3 coding DNA: TGTGCCAGCAGTTTTGGGGGTTCGGGCTACACCTTC. It specifies CASSFGGSGYTF.

The chain joins TRBV6-2 or TRBV6-3 to TRBJ2-5, with 7 positions matching TRBD1. Germline CDR1 and CDR2: MNHEY and SVGEGT. The V and J ends lost 6 bases and 5 bases, in that order; junction bases with no gene match: 12. The CDR3 is made up of 15 amino acids. The CDR3 sequence is CASSYDTGARETQYF. In nucleotides, the CDR3 is TGTGCCAGCAGCTACGACACAGGGGCCCGCGAGACCCAGTACTTC.

The chain is built from TRBV28 and TRBJ1-1; 8 positions agree with TRBD1. The CDR3 extends over 16 amino acids. J lost 4 bases, V lost 6 bases, and 13 bases had no gene match. Looked up from germline, CDR1 is MDHEN and CDR2 is SYDVKM. CDR3 sequence reads: CASRSLRQGRFTEAFF. In DNA, the CDR3 is TGTGCCAGCAGATCACTTCGACAGGGGCGATTCACTGAAGCTTTCTTT.

CDR3 bases: TGTGCCAGCAGTTACTGGGCGGGGGGCCCGAGGGGCAATGAGCAGTTCTTC. Protein product: CASSYWAGGPRGNEQFF. The chain carries TRBV6-5 and TRBJ2-1; 8 bases are shared with TRBD2. This CDR3 contains 17 residues. Unmatched junction bases numbered 11, after V lost 1 base and J lost 6 bases. Per germline, CDR1 MNHEY and CDR2 SVGAGI.

This chain joins TRBV7-9 and TRBJ1-1; D not resolved. The CDR3 is 15 amino acids. Germline values: CDR1 SEHNR, CDR2 FQNEAQ (reference sequence). Between the trimmed V and J ends, which lost 1 base and 5 bases, there was a span of 14 bases. This CDR3 is CASSLVAGSGTEAFF. CDR3 sequence (DNA): TGTGCCAGCAGCTTAGTGGCCGGTTCCGGGACTGAAGCTTTCTTT.

The chain joins TRBV5-1 to TRBJ2-7, with 12 nucleotides matching TRBD1. Unmatched junction bases numbered 10, after V lost 6 bases and J lost 6 bases. The CDR3 is made up of 15 amino acids. Per germline, CDR1 SGHRS and CDR2 YFSETQ. CDR3 sequence: CASTASGTGGAEQYF. The CDR3 region has the DNA TGCGCCAGCACCGCCTCCGGGACAGGGGGCGCCGAGCAGTACTTC.

This chain joins TRBV29-1 and TRBJ2-3; no reliable D call. CDR1 is SQVTM and CDR2 is ANQGSEA in the germline V gene. V was pared by 6 bases and J by 6 bases, with 10 bases between. The CDR3 consists of 11 residues. DNA for the CDR3: TGCAGCGTGACGGTCGTGGATACGCAGTATTTT. Translated: CSVTVVDTQYF.

This clonotype is a singleton in its sample. The rearrangement joins TRBV4-1 to TRBJ2-2, with D possibly TRBD1 on 8 matching bases. V was clipped by 0 bases and J by 5 bases, with 16 bases between them. The CDR3 totals 17 residues. Looked up from germline, CDR1 is MGHRA and CDR2 is YSYEKL. CDR3 DNA: TGCGCCAGCAGCCAAGATAACAGGGGGGGCCGGACCGGGGAGCTGTTTTTT. Its protein is CASSQDNRGGRTGELFF.

The gene calls are TRBV2 and TRBJ1-5, with a possible D match to TRBD1 (6 bases). Germline CDR1 SNHLY, CDR2 FYNNEI. Trimming cost V 8 bases and J 2 bases, with 19 bases left between them. The CDR3 has 16 residues. CDR3: CASGRGPGARNQPQHF. In nucleotides, the CDR3 is TGTGCCAGCGGGAGGGGCCCGGGGGCGCGCAATCAGCCCCAGCATTTT.

In this sample, this clonotype turned up a few times. The genes are TRBV20-1 and TRBJ1-2; D perhaps matches TRBD1 (5 bases). V lost 5 bases, J lost 5 bases, and 15 bases lay in between. The germline gives CDR1 DFQATT, CDR2 SNEGSKA (reference sequence). The CDR3 loop spans 13 amino acids. CDR3 protein: CSADSRDGYGYTF. CDR3 nucleotide sequence: TGCAGTGCTGACAGCCGGGACGGATATGGCTACACCTTC.

The rearrangement joins TRBV28 to TRBJ1-4; possible D gene TRBD1, 5 bases. CDR1 and CDR2 (germline): MDHEN, SYDVKM. Trimming removed 11 bases from V and 6 bases from J, with 19 bases in between. The CDR3 covers 14 residues. The CDR3, as DNA: TGTGCCGGCAACCTCCGCCAGGGTGATGAAAAACTGTTTTTT. Translating it yields CAGNLRQGDEKLFF. Using reference TRBV28 and TRBJ1-4 for the parts outside the CDR3, the full variable domain is DVKVTQSSRYLVKRTGEKVFLECVQDMDHENMFWYRQDPGLGLRLIYFSYDVKMKEKGDIPEGYSVSREKKERFSLILESASTNQTSMYLCAGNLRQGDEKLFFGSGTQLSVL.

This clonotype was detected only a few times. This chain joins TRBV29-1 and TRBJ1-1; possible D gene TRBD1, 5 bases. Germline V gene sequence: CDR1 SQVTM, CDR2 ANQGSEA. The CDR3 spans 10 residues. The V and J ends lost 7 bases and 7 bases respectively, with 10 bases between them. The chain's CDR3 is CSARGREAFF. CDR3 nucleotide sequence: TGCAGCGCGAGGGGCCGTGAAGCTTTCTTT.

As to this clonotype: A much larger clone differs by one base, so this may be a read error. The V gene is TRBV29-1, the J gene TRBJ2-5; D may correspond to TRBD1 or TRBD2 (5 bases each). Per germline, CDR1 SQVTM and CDR2 ANQGSEA. This CDR3 is 13 amino acids long. Trimming left V 4 bases short and J 5 bases short, with 14 bases between. CDR3 DNA sequence: TGCAGCGTTGGTTTGAACGGGGCCGAGACCCAGTACTTC. It translates to CSVGLNGAETQYF.

Note on this clonotype: Since no conserved phenylalanine or tryptophan closes the CDR3, a read error is the likely cause. The chain has TRBV12-3 or TRBV12-4 and TRBJ2-4; weak D call: TRBD1 (6 bases). Matching the DNA end better, TRBJ2-5 makes the J call doubtful. The CDR3 length is 15 residues. The CDR3 DNA reads TGTGCCAGCAGTCGCCACAGGGATAGGCAAGAGACCCAGTACCTC. Translating it yields CASSRHRDRQETQYL.

The chain is built from TRBV7-2 and TRBJ2-1; D remains ambiguous. Per the germline V gene, CDR1 is SGHTA and CDR2 is FQGNSA. Deletions cut 7 bases from V and 9 bases from J, with 16 bases between. The CDR3 totals 13 residues. In DNA, the CDR3 is TGTGCCAGCAACGGCCCCCTCGATAGTGAGCAGTTCTTC. Translation gives CASNGPLDSEQFF.

This clonotype is a singleton in its sample. The chain employs TRBV7-3 and TRBJ2-3; D possibly corresponds to TRBD2 (5 bases). Germline values: CDR1 SGHTA, CDR2 FQGTGA. Between the trimmed V and J ends, which lost 0 bases and 1 base, there was a span of 17 bases. CDR3 length: 18 residues. CDR3 sequence reads: CASSLTSFGVPGTDTQYF. The CDR3 nucleotides read TGTGCCAGCAGCTTAACCTCTTTCGGGGTACCTGGCACAGATACGCAGTATTTT.

V is TRBV20-1 and J is TRBJ1-2, with D perhaps matching TRBD1 (6 bases). CDR3 length: 13 amino acids. Germline-derived CDR1 and CDR2 are DFQATT and SNEGSKA (reference sequence). The V gene lost 6 bases and the J gene lost 7 bases, with 18 bases spanning the gap. The CDR3 spells CSARDTQLTGYTF. The CDR3 nucleotides read TGCAGTGCACGGGACACCCAACTAACTGGCTACACCTTC.